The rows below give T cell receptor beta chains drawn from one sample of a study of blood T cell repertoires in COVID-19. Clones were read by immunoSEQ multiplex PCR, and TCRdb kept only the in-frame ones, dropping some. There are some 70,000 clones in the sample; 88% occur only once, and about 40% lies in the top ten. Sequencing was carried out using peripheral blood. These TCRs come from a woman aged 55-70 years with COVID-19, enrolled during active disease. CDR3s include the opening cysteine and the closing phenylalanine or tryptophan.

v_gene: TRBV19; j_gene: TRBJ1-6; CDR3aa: CASSRRTEGSYNSPLHF
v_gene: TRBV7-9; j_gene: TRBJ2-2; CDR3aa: CASSGGAFTGELFF
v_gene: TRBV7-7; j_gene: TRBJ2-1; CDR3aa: CASSLFSGGGLYNEQFF
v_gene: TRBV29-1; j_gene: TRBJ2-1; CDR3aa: CSVRLAGGHNEQFF
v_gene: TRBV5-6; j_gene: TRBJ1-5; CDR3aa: CASSLAPGLDQPQHF
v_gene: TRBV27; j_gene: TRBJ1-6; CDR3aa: CASSTRDNSPLHF
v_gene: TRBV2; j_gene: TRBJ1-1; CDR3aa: CASIRQGNTEAFF
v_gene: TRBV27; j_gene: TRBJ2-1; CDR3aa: CASSFGTGSNEQFF
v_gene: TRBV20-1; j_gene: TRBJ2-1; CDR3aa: CSASPGTSGYNEQFF
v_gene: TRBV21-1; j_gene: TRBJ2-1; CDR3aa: CASSNCAGGPNEQFF
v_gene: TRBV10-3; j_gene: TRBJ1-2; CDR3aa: CAISEETGRSGYTF
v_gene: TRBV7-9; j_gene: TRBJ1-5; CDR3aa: CASSLSGRDQPQHF
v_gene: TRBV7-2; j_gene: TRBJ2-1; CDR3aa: CASSLPGLADTSYNEQFF
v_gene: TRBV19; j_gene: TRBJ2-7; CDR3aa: CASSRDRGYEQYF
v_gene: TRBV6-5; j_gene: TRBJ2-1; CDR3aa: CASSSGRSPSYNEQFF
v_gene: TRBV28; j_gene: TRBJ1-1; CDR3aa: CASSSHASMNTEAFF
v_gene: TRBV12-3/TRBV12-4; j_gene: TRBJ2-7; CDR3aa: CASRTGGSYEQYF
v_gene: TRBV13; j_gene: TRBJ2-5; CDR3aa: CASSQRTDRGTETQYF
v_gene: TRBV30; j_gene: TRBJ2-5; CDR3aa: CAWSAPGQGKETQYF
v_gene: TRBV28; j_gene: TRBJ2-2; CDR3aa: CASSSQGGGGELFF
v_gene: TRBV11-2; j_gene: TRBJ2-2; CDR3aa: CASTLAPGGPNTGELFF
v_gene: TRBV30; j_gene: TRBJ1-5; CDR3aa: CAWSARGAHSNQPQHF
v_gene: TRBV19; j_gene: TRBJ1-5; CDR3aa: CASRVGDRGDQPQHF
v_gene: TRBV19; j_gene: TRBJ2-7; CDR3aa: CASSPRTENSYEQYF
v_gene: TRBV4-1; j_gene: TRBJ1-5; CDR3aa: CASSQLEGSNQPQHF
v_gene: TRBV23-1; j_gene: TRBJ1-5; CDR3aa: CASSSRQTLHQPQHF
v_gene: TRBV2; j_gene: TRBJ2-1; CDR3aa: CASSLAGGVYNEQFF
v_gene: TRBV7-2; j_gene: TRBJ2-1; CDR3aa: CASSLVARYNEQFF
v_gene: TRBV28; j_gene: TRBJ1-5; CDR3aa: CASSRGGNQPQHF
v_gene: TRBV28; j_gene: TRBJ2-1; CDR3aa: CASSPALAGGYNEQFF
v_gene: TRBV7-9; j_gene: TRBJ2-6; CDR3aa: CASSLYSGANVLTF
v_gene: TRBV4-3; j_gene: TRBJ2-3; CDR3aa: CASSQDLGTGVDTQYF
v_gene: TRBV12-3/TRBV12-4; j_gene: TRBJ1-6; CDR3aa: CASSLFGNSPLHF
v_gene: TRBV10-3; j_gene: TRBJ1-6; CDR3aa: CAISEQGLNSPLHF
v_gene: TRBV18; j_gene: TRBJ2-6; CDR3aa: CASSPLGGSGANVLTF
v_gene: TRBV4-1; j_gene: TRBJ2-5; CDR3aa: CASSHLTAAAEETQYF
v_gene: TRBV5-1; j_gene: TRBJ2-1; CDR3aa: CASSFRTSVYNEQFF
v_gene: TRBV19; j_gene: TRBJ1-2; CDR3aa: CASSPTGVWGYTF
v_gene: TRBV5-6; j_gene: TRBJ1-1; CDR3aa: CASSLDRDTEAFF
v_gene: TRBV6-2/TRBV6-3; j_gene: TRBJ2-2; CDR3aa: CASSLGQFNTGELFF
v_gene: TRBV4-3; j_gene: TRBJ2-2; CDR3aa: CASSIRSGTGELFF
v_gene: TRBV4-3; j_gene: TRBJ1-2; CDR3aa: CASSQGIFDRGVDGYTF
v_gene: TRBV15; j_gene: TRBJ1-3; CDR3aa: CATSSSQGNTIYF
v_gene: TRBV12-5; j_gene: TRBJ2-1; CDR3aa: CASGVGGIEQFF